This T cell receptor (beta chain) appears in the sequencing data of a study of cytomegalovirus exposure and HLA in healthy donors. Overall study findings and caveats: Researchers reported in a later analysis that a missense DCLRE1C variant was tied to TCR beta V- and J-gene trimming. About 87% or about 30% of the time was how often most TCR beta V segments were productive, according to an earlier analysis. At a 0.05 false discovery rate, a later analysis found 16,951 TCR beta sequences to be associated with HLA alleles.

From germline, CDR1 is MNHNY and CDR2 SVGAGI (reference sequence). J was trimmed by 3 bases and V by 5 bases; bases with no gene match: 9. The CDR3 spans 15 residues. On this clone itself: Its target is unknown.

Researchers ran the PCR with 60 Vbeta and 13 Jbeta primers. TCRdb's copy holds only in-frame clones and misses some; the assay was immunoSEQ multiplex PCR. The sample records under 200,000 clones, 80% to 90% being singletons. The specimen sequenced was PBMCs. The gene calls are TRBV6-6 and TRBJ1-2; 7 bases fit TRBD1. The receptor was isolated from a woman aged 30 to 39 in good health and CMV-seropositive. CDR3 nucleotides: TGTGCCAGCAGTCTAAAGGGGGCGCTTGACTATGGCTACACCTTC. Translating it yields CASSLKGALDYGYTF.